Here is one T cell receptor beta chain with its context. Germline CDR1 and CDR2: DFQATT and SNEGSKA (reference sequence). V shed 3 bases and J 12 bases; nucleotides not matched to a gene: 2. The CDR3 sequence is 11 residues long. The data were taken from a study of blood T cell repertoires in COVID-19. Study-wide background: From T cells, B-cell-depleted T cells, or PBMCs came the material, which was cDNA or gDNA.

In the source study's methods: Using reference gene primer amplification, nucleated cell counts were estimated. The assay was immunoSEQ multiplex PCR, and TCRdb's table has in-frame clones only and misses some. The V and J calls and clone size were taken over from that table, and D and trimming were inferred from the DNA. The sample lists about 220,000 clones, about 80% occurring once. The rearrangement uses TRBV20-1 and TRBJ2-1; 10 positions agree with TRBD2. The receptor was isolated from a woman in her sixties with acute or convalescent COVID-19. Sequences were obtained from peripheral blood. CDR3 nucleotides: TGCAGTGCTAGTCCTAGCGGGGGGCAGTTCTTC. It is translated as CSASPSGGQFF.